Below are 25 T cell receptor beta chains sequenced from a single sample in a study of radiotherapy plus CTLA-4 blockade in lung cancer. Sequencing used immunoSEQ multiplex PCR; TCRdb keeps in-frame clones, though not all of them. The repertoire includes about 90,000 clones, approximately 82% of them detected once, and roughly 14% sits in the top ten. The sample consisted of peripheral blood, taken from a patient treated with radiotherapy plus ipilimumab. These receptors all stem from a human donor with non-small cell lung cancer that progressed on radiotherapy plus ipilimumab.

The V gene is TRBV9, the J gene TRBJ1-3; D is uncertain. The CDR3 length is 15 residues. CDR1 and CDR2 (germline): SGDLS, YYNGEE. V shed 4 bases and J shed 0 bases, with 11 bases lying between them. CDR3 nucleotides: TGTGCCAGCAGCCAACACCCGAGCTCTGGAAACACCATATATTTT. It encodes CASSQHPSSGNTIYF. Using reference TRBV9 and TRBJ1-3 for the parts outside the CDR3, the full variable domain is DSGVTQTPKHLITATGQRVTLRCSPRSGDLSVYWYQQSLDQGLQFLIQYYNGEERAKGNILERFSAQQFPDLHSELNLSSLELGDSALYFCASSQHPSSGNTIYFGEGSWLTVV.

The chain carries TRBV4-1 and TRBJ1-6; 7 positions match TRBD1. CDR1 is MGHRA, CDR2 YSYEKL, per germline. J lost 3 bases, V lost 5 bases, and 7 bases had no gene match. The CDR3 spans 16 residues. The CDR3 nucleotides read TGCGCCAGCAGCACTCGGGACAGTAACTATAATTCACCCCTCCACTTT. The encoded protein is CASSTRDSNYNSPLHF.

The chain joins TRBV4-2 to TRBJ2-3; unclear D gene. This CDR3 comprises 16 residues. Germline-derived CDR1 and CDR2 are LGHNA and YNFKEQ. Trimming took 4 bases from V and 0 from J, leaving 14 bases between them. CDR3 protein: CASSLEVASSTDTQYF. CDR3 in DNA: TGTGCCAGCAGCCTCGAGGTAGCCTCTAGCACAGATACGCAGTATTTT.

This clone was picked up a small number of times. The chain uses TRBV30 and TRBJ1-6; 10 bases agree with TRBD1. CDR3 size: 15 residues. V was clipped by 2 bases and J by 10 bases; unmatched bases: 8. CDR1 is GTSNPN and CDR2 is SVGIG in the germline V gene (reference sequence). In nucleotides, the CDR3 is TGTGCCTGGAGTTATACCGGGACAGGGGAATCACCCCTCCACTTT. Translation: CAWSYTGTGESPLHF.

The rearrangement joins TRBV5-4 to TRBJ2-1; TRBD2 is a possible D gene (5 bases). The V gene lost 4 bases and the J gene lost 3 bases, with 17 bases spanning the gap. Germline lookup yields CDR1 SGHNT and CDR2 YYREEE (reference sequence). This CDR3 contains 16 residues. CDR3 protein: CASSPVRSGIYNEQFF. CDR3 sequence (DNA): TGTGCCAGCAGCCCGGTAAGAAGCGGAATCTACAATGAGCAGTTCTTC.

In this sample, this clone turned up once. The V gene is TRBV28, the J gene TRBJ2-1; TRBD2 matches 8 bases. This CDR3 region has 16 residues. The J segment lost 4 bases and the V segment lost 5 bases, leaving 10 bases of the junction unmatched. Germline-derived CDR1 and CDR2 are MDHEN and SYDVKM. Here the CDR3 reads CASSPGGLASYNEQFF. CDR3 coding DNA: TGTGCCAGCAGTCCCGGCGGACTAGCCAGTTACAATGAGCAGTTCTTC.

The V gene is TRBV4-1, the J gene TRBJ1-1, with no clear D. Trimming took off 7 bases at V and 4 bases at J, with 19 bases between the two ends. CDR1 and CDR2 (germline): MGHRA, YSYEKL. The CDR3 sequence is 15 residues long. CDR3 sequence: CASTAPGGFGTEAFF. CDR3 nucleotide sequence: TGCGCCAGCACCGCCCCAGGCGGGTTCGGCACTGAAGCTTTCTTT.

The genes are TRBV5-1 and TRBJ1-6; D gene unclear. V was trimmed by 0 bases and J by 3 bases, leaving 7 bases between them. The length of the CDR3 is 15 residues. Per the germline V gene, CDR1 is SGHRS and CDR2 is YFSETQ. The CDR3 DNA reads TGCGCCAGCAGCTTGGCCATGGGCTATAATTCACCCCTCCACTTT. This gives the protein CASSLAMGYNSPLHF.

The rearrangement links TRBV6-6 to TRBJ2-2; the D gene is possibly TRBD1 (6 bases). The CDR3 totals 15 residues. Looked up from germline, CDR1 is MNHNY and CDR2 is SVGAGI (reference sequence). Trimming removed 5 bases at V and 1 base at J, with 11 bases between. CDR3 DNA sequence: TGTGCCAGCAGTCGGGACATCGAGAACACCGGGGAGCTGTTTTTT. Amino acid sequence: CASSRDIENTGELFF.

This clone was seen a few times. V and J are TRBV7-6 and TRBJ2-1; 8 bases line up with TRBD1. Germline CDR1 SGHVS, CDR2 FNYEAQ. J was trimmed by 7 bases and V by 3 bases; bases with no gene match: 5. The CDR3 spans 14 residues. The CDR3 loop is CASSFQTGVNEQFF. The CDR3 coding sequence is TGTGCCAGCAGCTTCCAGACAGGGGTGAATGAGCAGTTCTTC. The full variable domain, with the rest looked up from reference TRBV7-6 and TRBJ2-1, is GAGVSQSPRYKVTKRGQDVALRCDPISGHVSLYWYRQALGQGPEFLTYFNYEAQQDKSGLPNDRFSAERPEGSISTLTIQRTEQRDSAMYRCASSFQTGVNEQFFGPGTRLTVL.

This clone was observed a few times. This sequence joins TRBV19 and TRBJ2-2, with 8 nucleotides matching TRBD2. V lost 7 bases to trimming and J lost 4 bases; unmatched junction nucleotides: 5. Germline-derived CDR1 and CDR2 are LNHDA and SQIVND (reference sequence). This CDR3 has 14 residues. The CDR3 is CASKTSEITGELFF. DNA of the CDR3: TGTGCCAGTAAGACTAGCGAAATCACCGGGGAGCTGTTTTTT.

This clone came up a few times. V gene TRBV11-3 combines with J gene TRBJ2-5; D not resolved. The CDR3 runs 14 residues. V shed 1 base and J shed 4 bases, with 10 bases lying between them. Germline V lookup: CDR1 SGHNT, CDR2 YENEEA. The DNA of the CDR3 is TGTGCCAGCAGCTTAGCCGTTCAGCGAGAGACCCAGTACTTC. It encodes CASSLAVQRETQYF. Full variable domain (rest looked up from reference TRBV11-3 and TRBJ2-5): EAGVVQSPRYKIIEKKQPVAFWCNPISGHNTLYWYLQNLGQGPELLIRYENEEAVDDSQLPKDRFSAERLKGVDSTLKIQPAELGDSAVYLCASSLAVQRETQYFGPGTRLLVL.

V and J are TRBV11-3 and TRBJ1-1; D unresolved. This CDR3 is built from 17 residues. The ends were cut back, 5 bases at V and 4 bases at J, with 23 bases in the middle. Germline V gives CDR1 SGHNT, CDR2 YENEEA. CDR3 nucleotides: TGTGCCAGCAGCCCCCTGGGTTGGGCTTCGGAGGGCACTGAAGCTTTCTTT. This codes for CASSPLGWASEGTEAFF.

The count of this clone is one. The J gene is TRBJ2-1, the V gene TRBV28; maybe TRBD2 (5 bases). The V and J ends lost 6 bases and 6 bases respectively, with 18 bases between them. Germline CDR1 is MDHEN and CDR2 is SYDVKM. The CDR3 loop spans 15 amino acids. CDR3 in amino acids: CASSLQRSISNEQFF. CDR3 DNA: TGTGCCAGCAGCTTACAGCGGTCCATCAGCAATGAGCAGTTCTTC.

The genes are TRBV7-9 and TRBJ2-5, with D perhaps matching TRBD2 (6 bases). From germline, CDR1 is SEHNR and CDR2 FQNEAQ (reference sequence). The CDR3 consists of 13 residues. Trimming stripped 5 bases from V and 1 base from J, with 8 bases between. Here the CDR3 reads CASSPGLQETQYF. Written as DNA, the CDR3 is TGTGCCAGCAGCCCGGGACTCCAAGAGACCCAGTACTTC.

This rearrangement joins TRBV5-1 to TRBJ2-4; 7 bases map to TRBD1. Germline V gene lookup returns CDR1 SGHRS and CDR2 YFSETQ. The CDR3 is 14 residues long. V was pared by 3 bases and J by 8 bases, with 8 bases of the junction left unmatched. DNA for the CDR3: TGCGCCAGCAGCTCCACAGGGGACAACTACATTCAGTACTTC. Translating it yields CASSSTGDNYIQYF.

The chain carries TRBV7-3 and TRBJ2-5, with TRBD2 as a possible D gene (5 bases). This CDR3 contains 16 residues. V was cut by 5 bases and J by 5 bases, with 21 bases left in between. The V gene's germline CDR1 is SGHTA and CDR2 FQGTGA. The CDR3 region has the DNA TGTGCCAGCAGCCCCTCTGAGGGATCGGCTTCGGAGACCCAGTACTTC. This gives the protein CASSPSEGSASETQYF.

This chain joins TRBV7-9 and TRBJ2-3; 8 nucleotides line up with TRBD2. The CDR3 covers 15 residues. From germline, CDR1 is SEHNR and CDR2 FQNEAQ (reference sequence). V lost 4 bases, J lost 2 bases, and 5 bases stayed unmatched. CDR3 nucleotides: TGTGCCAGCAGCTCCCTTAGCGGGACCACAGATACGCAGTATTTT. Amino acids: CASSSLSGTTDTQYF.

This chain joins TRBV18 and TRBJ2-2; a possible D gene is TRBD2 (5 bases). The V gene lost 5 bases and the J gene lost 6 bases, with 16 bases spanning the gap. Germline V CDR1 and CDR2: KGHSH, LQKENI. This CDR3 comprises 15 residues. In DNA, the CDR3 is TGTGCCAGCTCAGAGGCCCCTAGCTTTTCCGGGGAGCTGTTTTTT. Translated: CASSEAPSFSGELFF.

The CDR3 here is CASSLDRQGHTEAFF. In DNA, the CDR3 is TGCGCCAGCAGCTTGGACCGGCAGGGTCACACTGAAGCTTTCTTT. The rearrangement links TRBV5-1 to TRBJ1-1, with TRBD1 as a possible D gene (5 bases). Germline lookup yields CDR1 SGHRS and CDR2 YFSETQ. Trimming left V 0 bases short and J 3 bases short, with 12 bases between. This CDR3 has 15 residues.

CDR3 sequence (DNA): TGTGCCAGCAGCCCATCGGGACAGGGGGCTTTCGTCACCTTC. Protein product: CASSPSGQGAFVTF. This chain connects TRBV9 to TRBJ1-2; 12 positions match TRBD1. This CDR3 spans 14 amino acids. Germline loops: CDR1 SGDLS, CDR2 YYNGEE. The ends lost 4 bases at V and 13 bases at J; junction bases unmatched: 11. Full variable domain (remainder filled in from reference TRBV9 and TRBJ1-2): DSGVTQTPKHLITATGQRVTLRCSPRSGDLSVYWYQQSLDQGLQFLIQYYNGEERAKGNILERFSAQQFPDLHSELNLSSLELGDSALYFCASSPSGQGAFVTFGSGTRLTVV.

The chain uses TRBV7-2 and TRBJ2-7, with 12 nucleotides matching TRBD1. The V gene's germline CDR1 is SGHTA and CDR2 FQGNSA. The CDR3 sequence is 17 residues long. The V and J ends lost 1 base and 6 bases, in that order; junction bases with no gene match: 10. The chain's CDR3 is CASSLGVVGTGGSEQYF. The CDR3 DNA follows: TGTGCCAGCAGCTTAGGGGTCGTCGGGACAGGGGGCAGCGAGCAGTACTTC.

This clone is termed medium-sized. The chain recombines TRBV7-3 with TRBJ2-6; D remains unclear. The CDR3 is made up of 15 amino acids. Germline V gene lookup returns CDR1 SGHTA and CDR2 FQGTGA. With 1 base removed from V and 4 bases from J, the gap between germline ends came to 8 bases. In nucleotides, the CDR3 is TGTGCCAGCAGCTTAAGCAGCACGGGGGCCAACGTCCTGACTTTC. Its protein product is CASSLSSTGANVLTF.

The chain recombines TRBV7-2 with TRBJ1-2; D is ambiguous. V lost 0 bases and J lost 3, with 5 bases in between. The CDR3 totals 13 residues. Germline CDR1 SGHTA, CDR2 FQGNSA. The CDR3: CASSLAGHYGYTF. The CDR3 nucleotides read TGTGCCAGCAGCTTAGCCGGGCACTATGGCTACACCTTC.

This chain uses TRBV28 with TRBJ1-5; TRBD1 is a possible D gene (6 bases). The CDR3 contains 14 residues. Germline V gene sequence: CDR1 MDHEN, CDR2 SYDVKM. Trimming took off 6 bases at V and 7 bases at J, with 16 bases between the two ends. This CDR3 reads CASRLGGEAQPQHF. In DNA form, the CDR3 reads TGTGCCAGCAGGTTGGGGGGCGAAGCCCAGCCCCAGCATTTT.